The clone carrying this T cell receptor beta chain has only a few counts. Clinical symptoms, serum thyroxine, TRAb, thyroid ultrasound and orbital computed tomography established diagnosis. V lost 3 bases to trimming and J lost 5 bases, with 7 bases between them. The CDR3 has 12 residues. The germline V gene encodes CDR1 SEHNR and CDR2 FQNEAQ (reference sequence). Regions amplified from RNA transcripts were the TCR beta CDR3 regions. Carried out on the TCR CDR3, a first-round RT-PCR used the HTBI primer set. TCRdb fed the multiplex PCR reads into MiXCR, producing one record per CDR3 protein. The sample has about 540,000 distinct CDR3 sequences; under 60% are singletons. The source of the sample is a study of T cells in Graves' hyperthyroidism and ophthalmopathy.

This receptor was taken from a woman aged 18 to 35 with Graves' hyperthyroidism. Source material: peripheral blood or thyroid tissue (not recorded which). The gene calls are TRBV7-9 and TRBJ1-2; D is uncertain. The CDR3 is CASSLAQYGYTF. CDR3 nucleotide sequence: TGTGCCAGCAGCTTGGCGCAATATGGCTACACCTTC.